This passage covers 19 T cell receptor beta chains from one sample sequenced in a study of T cells after somatic rescue of genetic block. Generated by immunoSEQ multiplex PCR, the TCRdb table keeps only in-frame clones and is missing some. The data hold 80,000 to 100,000 clones, with about 90% observed a single time. The sample was peripheral blood mononuclear cells (PBMCs). These receptor sequences come from a woman younger than 35.

This clone was counted once. This chain joins TRBV29-1 and TRBJ2-3; D is ambiguous. The V gene's germline CDR1 is SQVTM and CDR2 ANQGSEA. V lost 0 bases and J 3 bases, leaving 1 base between the germline ends. This CDR3 spans 11 amino acids. The CDR3 is CSVEDTDTQYF. The CDR3 coding sequence is TGCAGCGTTGAAGATACAGATACGCAGTATTTT.

The CDR3 loop is CASSPLPAVTNYEQYF. Here the CDR3 DNA reads TGTGCCAGCTCACCGCTGCCCGCAGTAACCAACTACGAGCAGTACTTC. V and J are TRBV18 and TRBJ2-7; unclear D gene. This CDR3 is 16 amino acids long. Between the trimmed V and J ends, which lost 3 bases and 3 bases, there was a span of 18 bases. The germline CDR1 and CDR2 sequences are KGHSH and LQKENI.

The chain joins TRBV27 to TRBJ2-7; TRBD1 matches 10 bases. V was clipped by 4 bases and J by 7 bases; unmatched bases: 10. The CDR3 extends over 15 amino acids. The germline V gene encodes CDR1 MNHEY and CDR2 SMNVEV (reference sequence). As DNA, the CDR3 is TGTGCCAGCAGTTCACGAGGAGGGACAGGGGTGGAGCAGTACTTC. Amino acids: CASSSRGGTGVEQYF.

V is TRBV20-1 and J is TRBJ1-5; D is uncertain. The V and J ends lost 6 bases and 3 bases respectively, with 6 bases between them. The CDR3 runs to 11 residues. Looked up from germline, CDR1 is DFQATT and CDR2 is SNEGSKA (reference sequence). CDR3: CSAANNQPQHF. In DNA, the CDR3 is TGCAGTGCCGCCAACAATCAGCCCCAGCATTTT.

V is TRBV30 and J is TRBJ2-2, with D perhaps matching TRBD1 (7 bases). The V end was cut by 7 bases, the J end by 5 bases, with 32 bases between. The CDR3 extends over 19 amino acids. Germline CDR1 and CDR2: GTSNPN and SVGIG (reference sequence). Here the CDR3 reads CASTQPPGQRASGTGELFF. CDR3 bases: TGTGCCTCGACACAACCTCCGGGACAGCGGGCTTCTGGGACCGGGGAGCTGTTTTTT.

This chain joins TRBV28 and TRBJ2-1, with TRBD2 matching over 7 bases. J was trimmed by 2 bases and V by 6 bases; bases with no gene match: 7. Germline assignment: CDR1 MDHEN and CDR2 SYDVKM. There are 15 residues in the CDR3. The CDR3 sequence is CASRPLALTYNEQFF. The CDR3, as DNA: TGTGCCAGCAGACCACTAGCGCTAACCTACAATGAGCAGTTCTTC.

This chain links TRBV4-2 with TRBJ2-7; 7 positions agree with TRBD1. The ends lost 2 bases at V and 3 bases at J; junction bases unmatched: 10. This CDR3 is built from 16 residues. Germline V CDR1 and CDR2: LGHNA, YNFKEQ. This chain's CDR3 is CASSQQRTGTVYEQYF. In DNA form, the CDR3 reads TGTGCCAGCAGCCAACAAAGAACCGGGACAGTCTACGAGCAGTACTTC.

V usage is TRBV2 and J usage is TRBJ2-3, with 9 bases identical to TRBD1. CDR1 is SNHLY, CDR2 FYNNEI, per germline. V was clipped by 6 bases and J by 4 bases; unmatched bases: 8. This CDR3 region has 15 residues. In DNA form, the CDR3 reads TGTGCCAGCAGGCCCGGGACAGGGTTCTCAGATACGCAGTATTTT. Its translation is CASRPGTGFSDTQYF.

The chain carries TRBV30 and TRBJ1-2; 8 nucleotides agree with TRBD1. The germline V gene has CDR1 GTSNPN and CDR2 SVGIG (reference sequence). With V trimmed by 0 bases and J by 9 bases, 6 bases remained unmatched. This CDR3 has 13 amino acids. Here the CDR3 DNA reads TGTGCCTGGAGTGTAGGACAGGGTGACAGCTACACCTTC. Translation: CAWSVGQGDSYTF.

This chain links TRBV7-3 with TRBJ2-1; 9 bases match TRBD2. The trim removed 0 bases at V and 5 bases at J, leaving 5 bases unmatched. Germline loops: CDR1 SGHTA, CDR2 FQGTGA. CDR3 length: 16 amino acids. CDR3 sequence: CASSLTGAGGDNEQFF. The CDR3 nucleotides are TGTGCCAGCAGCTTAACAGGGGCGGGAGGGGACAATGAGCAGTTCTTC.

Note on this clone: An end of the junction differs from the germline gene, which may be a read error. The chain has TRBV28 and TRBJ2-3; 10 nucleotides align to TRBD1. CDR3 length equals 13 residues. Germline-derived CDR1 and CDR2 are MDHEN and SYDVKM. The CDR3 loop reads CASSPSRDRGVNF. Written as DNA, the CDR3 is TGTGCCAGCAGTCCCAGCCGGGACAGGGGAGTGAATTTT.

The gene calls are TRBV19 and TRBJ1-5; D remains unclear. The CDR3 totals 15 residues. Germline CDR1 is LNHDA and CDR2 is SQIVND (reference sequence). With 8 bases removed from V and 0 bases from J, the gap between germline ends came to 14 bases. In DNA, the CDR3 is TGTGCCAGTTCTTTGGTGGGGTATAGCAATCAGCCCCAGCATTTT. The encoded protein is CASSLVGYSNQPQHF.

This clone was seen once. This chain links TRBV19 with TRBJ2-7; possibly TRBD1 for D (6 bases). V lost 5 bases to trimming and J lost 9 bases, with 20 bases between them. The CDR3 loop spans 14 amino acids. The germline gives CDR1 LNHDA, CDR2 SQIVND (reference sequence). CDR3 loop: CASSARGDPGWQYF. Here the CDR3 DNA reads TGTGCCAGTAGTGCCAGGGGCGACCCAGGTTGGCAGTACTTC.

The V call is TRBV7-9, the J call TRBJ1-1, with D uncertain. The germline gives CDR1 SEHNR, CDR2 FQNEAQ (reference sequence). The CDR3 spans 16 residues. The V end lost 5 bases, the J end lost 1 base, and 17 bases lay between the germline ends. The CDR3 spells CASSPYEGGKNTEAFF. The CDR3 DNA reads as TGTGCCAGCAGCCCCTATGAAGGTGGAAAGAACACTGAAGCTTTCTTT.

The V call is TRBV7-3, the J call TRBJ2-1; 13 bases are shared with TRBD2. Looked up from germline, CDR1 is SGHTA and CDR2 is FQGTGA. Trimming at V came to 4 bases and at J to 0 bases, leaving 12 bases not matched to a gene. The CDR3 consists of 20 residues. The CDR3 region has the DNA TGTGCCAGCAGCTCCCCTCGGACTAGCGGGAGTGCCAGCTCCTACAATGAGCAGTTCTTC. It yields the protein CASSSPRTSGSASSYNEQFF.

The genes are TRBV6-5 and TRBJ2-5; D perhaps matches TRBD2 (6 bases). Trimming cost V 8 bases and J 5 bases, with 18 bases left between them. Per the germline V gene, CDR1 is MNHEY and CDR2 is SVGAGI. The CDR3 covers 14 residues. CDR3 DNA: TGTGCCAGCCGACCTCGGGAGCGGCGGGAGACCCAGTACTTC. It codes for CASRPRERRETQYF.

V usage is TRBV4-3 and J usage is TRBJ2-3; D is unresolved. Trimming took off 5 bases at V and 5 bases at J, with 14 bases between the two ends. Germline CDR1 and CDR2: LGHNA and YSLEER. This CDR3 has 14 amino acids. The CDR3, as DNA: TGCGCCAGCAGCGCCCGGGCCCCGGAAGATACGCAGTATTTT. Its translation is CASSARAPEDTQYF.

This clone was found a few times. This chain joins TRBV5-6 and TRBJ1-1; TRBD1 is a possible D gene (6 bases). The V gene's germline CDR1 is SGHDT and CDR2 YYEEEE. The CDR3 contains 15 residues. V shed 4 bases and J shed 1 base, with 14 bases lying between them. CDR3: CASSTWTDSNTEAFF. CDR3 DNA: TGTGCCAGCAGCACTTGGACAGACTCGAACACTGAAGCTTTCTTT.

The rearrangement uses TRBV29-1 and TRBJ2-7, with D perhaps TRBD2 (6 bases). V lost 4 bases and J 0 bases, leaving 10 bases between the germline ends. The CDR3 has 13 amino acids. Per the germline V gene, CDR1 is SQVTM and CDR2 is ANQGSEA. The DNA for the CDR3 is TGCAGCGTTGTTGGCGGGGACTCCTACGAGCAGTACTTC. Its protein product is CSVVGGDSYEQYF.